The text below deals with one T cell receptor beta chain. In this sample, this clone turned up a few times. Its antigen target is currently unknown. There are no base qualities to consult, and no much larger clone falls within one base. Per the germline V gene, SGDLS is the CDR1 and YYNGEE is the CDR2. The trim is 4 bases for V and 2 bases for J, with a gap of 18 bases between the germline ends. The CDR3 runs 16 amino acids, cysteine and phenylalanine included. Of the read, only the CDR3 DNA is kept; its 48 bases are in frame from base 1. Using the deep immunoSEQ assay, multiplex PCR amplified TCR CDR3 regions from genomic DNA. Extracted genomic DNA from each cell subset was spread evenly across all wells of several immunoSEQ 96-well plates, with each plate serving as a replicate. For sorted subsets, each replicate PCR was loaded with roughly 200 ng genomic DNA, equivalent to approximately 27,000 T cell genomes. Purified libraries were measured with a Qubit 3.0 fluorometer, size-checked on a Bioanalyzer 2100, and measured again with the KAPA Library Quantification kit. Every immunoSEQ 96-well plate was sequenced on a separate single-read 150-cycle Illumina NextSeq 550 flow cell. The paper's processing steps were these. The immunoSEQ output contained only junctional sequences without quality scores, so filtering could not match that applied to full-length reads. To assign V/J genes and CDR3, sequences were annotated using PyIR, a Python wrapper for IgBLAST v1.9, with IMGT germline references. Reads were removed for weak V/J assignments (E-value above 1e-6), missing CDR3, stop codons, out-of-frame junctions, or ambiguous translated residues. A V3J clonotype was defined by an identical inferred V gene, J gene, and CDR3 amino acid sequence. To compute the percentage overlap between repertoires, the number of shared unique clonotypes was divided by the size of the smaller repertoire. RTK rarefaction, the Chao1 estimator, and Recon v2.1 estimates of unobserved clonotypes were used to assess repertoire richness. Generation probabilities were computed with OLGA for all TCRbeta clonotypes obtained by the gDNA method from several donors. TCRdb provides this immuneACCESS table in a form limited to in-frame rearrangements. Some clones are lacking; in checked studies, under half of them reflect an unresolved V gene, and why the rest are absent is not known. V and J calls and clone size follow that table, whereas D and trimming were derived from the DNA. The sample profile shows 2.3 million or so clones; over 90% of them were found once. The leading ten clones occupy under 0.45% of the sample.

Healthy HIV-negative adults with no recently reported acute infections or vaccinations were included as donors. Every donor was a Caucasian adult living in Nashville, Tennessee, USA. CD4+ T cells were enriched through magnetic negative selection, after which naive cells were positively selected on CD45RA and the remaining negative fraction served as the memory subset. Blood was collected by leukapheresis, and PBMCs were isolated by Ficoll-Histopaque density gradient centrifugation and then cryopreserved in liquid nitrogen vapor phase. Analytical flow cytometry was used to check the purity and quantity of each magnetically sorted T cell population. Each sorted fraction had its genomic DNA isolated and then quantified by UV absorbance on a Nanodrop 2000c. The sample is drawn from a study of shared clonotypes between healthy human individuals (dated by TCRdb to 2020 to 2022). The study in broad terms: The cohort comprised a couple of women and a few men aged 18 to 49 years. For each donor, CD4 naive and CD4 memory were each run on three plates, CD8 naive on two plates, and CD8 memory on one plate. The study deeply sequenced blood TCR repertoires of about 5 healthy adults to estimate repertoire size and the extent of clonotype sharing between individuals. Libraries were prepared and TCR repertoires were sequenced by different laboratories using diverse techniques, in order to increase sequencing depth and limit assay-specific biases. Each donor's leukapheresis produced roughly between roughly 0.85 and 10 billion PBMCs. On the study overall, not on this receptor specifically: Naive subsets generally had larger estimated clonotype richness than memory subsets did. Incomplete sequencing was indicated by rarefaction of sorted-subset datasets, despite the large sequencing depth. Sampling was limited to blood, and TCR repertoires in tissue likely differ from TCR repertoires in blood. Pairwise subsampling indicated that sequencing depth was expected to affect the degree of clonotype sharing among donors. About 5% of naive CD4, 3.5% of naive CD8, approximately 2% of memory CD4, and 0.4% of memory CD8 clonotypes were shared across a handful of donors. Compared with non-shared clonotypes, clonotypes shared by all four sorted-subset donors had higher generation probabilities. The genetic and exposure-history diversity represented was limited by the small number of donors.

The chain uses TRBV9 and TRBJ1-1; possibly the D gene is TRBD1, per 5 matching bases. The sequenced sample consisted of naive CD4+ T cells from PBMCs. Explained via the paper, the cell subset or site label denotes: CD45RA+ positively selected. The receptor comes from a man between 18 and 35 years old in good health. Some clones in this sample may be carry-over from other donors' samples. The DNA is TGTGCCAGCAGCCCCGGGGGTAGCCGAATTAACACTGAAGCTTTCTTT. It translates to CASSPGGSRINTEAFF.